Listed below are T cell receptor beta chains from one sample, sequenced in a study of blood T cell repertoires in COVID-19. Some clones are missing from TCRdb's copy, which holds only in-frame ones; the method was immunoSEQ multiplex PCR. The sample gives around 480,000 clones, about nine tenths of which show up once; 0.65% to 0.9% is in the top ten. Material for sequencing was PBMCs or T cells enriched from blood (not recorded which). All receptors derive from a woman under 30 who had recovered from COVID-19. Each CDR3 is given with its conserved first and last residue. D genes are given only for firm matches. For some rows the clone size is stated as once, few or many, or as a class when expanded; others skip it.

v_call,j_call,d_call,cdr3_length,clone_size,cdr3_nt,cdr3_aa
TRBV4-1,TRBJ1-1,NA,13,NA,TGCGCCAGCAGCCAAGATCGAGACAGGATAGCTTTCTTT,CASSQDRDRIAFF
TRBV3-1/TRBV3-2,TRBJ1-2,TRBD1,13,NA,TGTGCCAGCAGCCATCGGGGCAGGGGGTGGTGCACCTTC,CASSHRGRGWCTF
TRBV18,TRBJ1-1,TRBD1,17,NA,TGTGCCAGCTCCAGCCACAACGAGGGGGCAAGTAACACTGAAGCTTTCTTT,CASSSHNEGASNTEAFF
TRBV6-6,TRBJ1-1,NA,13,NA,TGTGCCAGCAGTTATCTCACTCAATCTAGGGCTTTCTTT,CASSYLTQSRAFF
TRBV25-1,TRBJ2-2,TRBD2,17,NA,TGTGCCAGCAGTGCTTTAAGCGGGGGGGCGAACACCGGGGAGCTGTTTTTT,CASSALSGGANTGELFF
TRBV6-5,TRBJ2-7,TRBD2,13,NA,TGTGCCAGCAGCCGGACTAGCGGCTACGAGCAGTACTTC,CASSRTSGYEQYF
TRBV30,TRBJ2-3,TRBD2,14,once,TGTGCCTGTCGGGGGGGCCAATGGACAGATACGCAGTATTTT,CACRGGQWTDTQYF
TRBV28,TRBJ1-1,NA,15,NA,TGTGCCAGCAGTTACGGGGGTAGAATGAACACTGAAGCTTTCTTT,CASSYGGRMNTEAFF
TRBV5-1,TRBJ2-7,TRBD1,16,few,TGCGCCAGCAGCTCCTCCCGACAGGGAATGGGCTACGAGCAGTACTTC,CASSSSRQGMGYEQYF
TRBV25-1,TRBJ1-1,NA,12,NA,TGTGCCAGCACCGACAAGAACACTGAAGCTTTCTTT,CASTDKNTEAFF
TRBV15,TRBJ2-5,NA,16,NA,TGTGCCACCAGCAGAGATCGTCGGGGGGCGGGAGAGACCCAGTACTTC,CATSRDRRGAGETQYF
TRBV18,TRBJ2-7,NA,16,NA,TGTGCCAGCTCACTGCGAAGTGACAGTCAACCCTACGAGCAGTACTTC,CASSLRSDSQPYEQYF
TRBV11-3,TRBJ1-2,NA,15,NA,TGTGCCAGCAGCCGAAATGACAGCCCCAGCTATGGCTACACCTTC,CASSRNDSPSYGYTF
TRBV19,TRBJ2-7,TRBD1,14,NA,TGTGCCAGTAGTATAGGGGACAGGGGCCACGAGCAGTACTTC,CASSIGDRGHEQYF
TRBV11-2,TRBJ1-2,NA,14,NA,TGTGCCAGCAGCTTAGTTCAGGGGCACTATGGCTACACCTTC,CASSLVQGHYGYTF
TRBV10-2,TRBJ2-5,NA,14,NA,TGCGCCAGCAGTGAGTTCGGCAGCCCCAGGGCCCAGTACTTC,CASSEFGSPRAQYF
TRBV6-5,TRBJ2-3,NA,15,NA,TGTGCCAGCACAACGAGGGCTAGGCACACAGATACGCAGTATTTT,CASTTRARHTDTQYF
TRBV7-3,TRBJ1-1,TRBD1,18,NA,TGTGCCAGCAGCTCACCGGGACAGGGGATAGTGGGGAACACTGAAGCTTTCTTT,CASSSPGQGIVGNTEAFF
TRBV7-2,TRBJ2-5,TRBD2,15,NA,TGTGCCAGCAGCTTGGGCGGGGGGGCTTACGAGACCCAGTACTTC,CASSLGGGAYETQYF
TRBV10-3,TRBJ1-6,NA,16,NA,TGTGCCATCAGCGGAGGGGAGCGGGGGGTGGAATCACCCCTCCACTTT,CAISGGERGVESPLHF
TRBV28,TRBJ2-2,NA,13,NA,TGTGCCAGCAGTTTGCACGGGGCCGGGGAGCTGTTTTTT,CASSLHGAGELFF
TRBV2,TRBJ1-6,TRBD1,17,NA,TGTGCCAGCAGAGGGACAGGGCCGTTTTTCCAGTCTTCACCCCTCCACTTT,CASRGTGPFFQSSPLHF
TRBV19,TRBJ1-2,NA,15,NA,TGTGCCAGTAGTATAGATCTAGGTATTGACTATGGCTACACCTTC,CASSIDLGIDYGYTF
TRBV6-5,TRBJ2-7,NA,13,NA,TGTGCCAGCAGTTTTACAGTCACCTACGAGCAGTACTTC,CASSFTVTYEQYF
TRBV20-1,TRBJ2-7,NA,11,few,TGCAGTGCGAGTTCTTCCTACGAGCAGTACTTC,CSASSSYEQYF
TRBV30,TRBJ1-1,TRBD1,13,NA,TGTGCCTTGGACGGACAGGGAGGCACTGAAGCTTTCTTT,CALDGQGGTEAFF
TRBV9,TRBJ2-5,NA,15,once,TGTGCCAGCAGCGTAAACGGACACAACCAAGAGACCCAGTACTTC,CASSVNGHNQETQYF
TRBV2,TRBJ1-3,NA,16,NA,TGTGCCAGCAGTGGTAGCGCACCCGCCTCTGGAAACACCATATATTTT,CASSGSAPASGNTIYF
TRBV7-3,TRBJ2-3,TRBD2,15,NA,TGTGCCAGCAGCTTGAGGACGGGGGGGCGAGATACGCAGTATTTT,CASSLRTGGRDTQYF
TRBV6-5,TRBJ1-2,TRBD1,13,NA,TGTGCCAGCAGTCGGGACAGTGACTATGGCTACACCTTC,CASSRDSDYGYTF
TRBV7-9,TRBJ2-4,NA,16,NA,TGTGCCAGCAGCTCCGGACTGGGACTAGCCAAAAACATTCAGTACTTC,CASSSGLGLAKNIQYF
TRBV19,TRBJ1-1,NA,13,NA,TGTGCCAGTAGTATAACAGGTAACACTGAAGCTTTCTTT,CASSITGNTEAFF
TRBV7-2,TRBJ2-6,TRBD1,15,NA,TGTGCCAGCATGGAAGGGGGCGCAGGGGCCAACGTCCTGACTTTC,CASMEGGAGANVLTF
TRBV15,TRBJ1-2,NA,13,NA,TGTGCCACCAGCAGAGTAGAGACACATGGCTACACCTTC,CATSRVETHGYTF
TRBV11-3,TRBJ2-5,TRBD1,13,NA,TGTGCCAGCAGCCAAACACAGGGGTCCACCCAGTACTTC,CASSQTQGSTQYF
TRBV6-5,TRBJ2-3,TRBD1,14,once,TGTGCCAGCAGGTACAGGGGTAGCACAGATACGCAGTATTTT,CASRYRGSTDTQYF
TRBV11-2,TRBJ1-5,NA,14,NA,TGTGCCAGCAGCTTAGATACACCAAATCAGCCCCAGCATTTT,CASSLDTPNQPQHF
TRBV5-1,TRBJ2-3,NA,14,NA,TGCGCCAGCAGCTTAGCGGGTGCTACAGATACGCAGTATTTT,CASSLAGATDTQYF
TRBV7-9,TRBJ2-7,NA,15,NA,TGTGCCAGCAGTCGCGGCGCGGGCGGGCCCAGCGAGCAGTACTTC,CASSRGAGGPSEQYF
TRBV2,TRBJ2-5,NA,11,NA,TGTGCCAGCGTGCGAGGAGAGACCCAGTACTTC,CASVRGETQYF
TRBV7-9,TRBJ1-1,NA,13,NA,TGTGCCAGCAGCTCACAAGAAAACACTGAAGCTTTCTTT,CASSSQENTEAFF
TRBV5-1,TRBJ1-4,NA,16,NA,TGCGCCAGCAGTCAGAACAGGGCTGGGAGTGCGGAAAAACTGTTTTTT,CASSQNRAGSAEKLFF
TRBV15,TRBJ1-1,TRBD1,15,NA,TGTGCCACCAGCAGAGAATGGACAGGGGCTCGCGAAGCTTTCTTT,CATSREWTGAREAFF
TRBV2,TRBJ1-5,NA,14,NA,TGTGCCAGCAGTGATTGGCAGAGCAATCAGCCCCAGCATTTT,CASSDWQSNQPQHF
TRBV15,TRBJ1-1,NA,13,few,TGTGCCACCAGCAGCGCCTCGAATAGAGAAGCTTTCTTT,CATSSASNREAFF
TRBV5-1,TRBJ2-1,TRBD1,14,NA,TGCGCCAGCAACATGGGACAGGGGGTCGGTGAGCAGTTCTTC,CASNMGQGVGEQFF